The 28 T cell receptor beta chains presented below share a single source sample, sequenced in a study of CD8 T cells in ankylosing spondylitis. A single record per CDR3 protein comes from TCRdb applying MiXCR to the 5' RACE reads. The table shows 130,000 or so distinct CDR3 sequences, with 7% occurring only once. Sample: blood, either unsorted or a sorted T cell fraction (not recorded which). The receptors were sampled from a male donor with ankylosing spondylitis or in good health (not recorded which).

In this sample, this clonotype turned up many times. The chain employs TRBV6-1 and TRBJ1-5, with D tentatively TRBD1 (5 bases). This CDR3 region has 16 residues. Germline lookup yields CDR1 MNHNS and CDR2 SASEGT. The V end was cut by 6 bases, the J end by 0 bases, with 15 bases between. The CDR3 reads CASRVGTAYSNQPQHF. CDR3 in DNA: TGTGCCAGCAGGGTGGGGACGGCATATAGCAATCAGCCCCAGCATTTT.

With regard to this clonotype: One base away lies a much larger clone, so this may be a sequencing read error. The chain employs TRBV6-4 and TRBJ1-5; tentative D call: TRBD1 (6 bases). The germline CDR1 and CDR2 sequences are MRHNA and SNTAGT. The CDR3 loop spans 16 amino acids. CDR3 DNA sequence: TGTGCCAGCAGTGACAGGGGGACGGATAGCAATCAGCCCCTGCATTTT. Its translation: CASSDRGTDSNQPLHF.

Sample share makes this clonotype medium-sized (0.01 to 0.1%). The chain has TRBV5-1 and TRBJ2-2, with 9 bases that match TRBD1. V dropped 2 bases and J dropped 5; count of bases not matched to a gene: 1. CDR1 and CDR2 from the germline V gene are SGHRS and YFSETQ. The CDR3 loop spans 14 amino acids. CDR3 sequence reads: CASSFGQGTGELFF. CDR3 in DNA: TGCGCCAGCAGCTTTGGACAGGGGACCGGGGAGCTGTTTTTT.

This clonotype has a count of ten or more. The chain links TRBV5-1 to TRBJ2-5; D may be TRBD2 (6 bases). In germline, CDR1 is SGHRS, CDR2 YFSETQ. CDR3 length: 15 residues. Trimming removed 1 base from V and 4 bases from J, with 14 bases in between. The CDR3 coding sequence is TGCGCCAGCAGCTTGACTAGCCTCGACGGAGAGACCCAGTACTTC. Translated, it gives CASSLTSLDGETQYF.

In its sample, this clonotype was seen a few times. This chain uses TRBV30 with TRBJ2-7, with TRBD1 as a possible D gene (5 bases). The V end was cut by 0 bases, the J end by 13 bases, with 13 bases between. Looked up from germline, CDR1 is GTSNPN and CDR2 is SVGIG (reference sequence). This CDR3 region has 11 residues. In nucleotides, the CDR3 is TGTGCCTGGAGTGTACTCAGGGCTCGCTACTTC. Its translation is CAWSVLRARYF.

This clonotype has more than one count but fewer than ten. V and J are TRBV30 and TRBJ2-3; D gene uncertain. There are 16 residues in the CDR3. Germline V gives CDR1 GTSNPN, CDR2 SVGIG (reference sequence). V dropped 0 bases and J dropped 2 bases, with 15 bases sitting between them. The CDR3 sequence: CAWSVGDMRPTDTQYF. In DNA, the CDR3 is TGTGCCTGGAGTGTAGGAGACATGCGACCCACAGATACGCAGTATTTT.

There are many counts of this clonotype. The chain combines TRBV15 with TRBJ1-5; D perhaps matches TRBD1 (5 bases). Germline V lookup: CDR1 LNHNV, CDR2 YYDKDF (reference sequence). The germline V and J ends were trimmed by 6 bases and 4 bases, with 16 bases remaining between them. This CDR3 is built from 15 residues. Here the CDR3 DNA reads TGTGCCACCAGGGGCCGGGACCGGGAAAATCAGCCCCAGCATTTT. It translates to CATRGRDRENQPQHF.

This clonotype was recorded many times. The chain uses TRBV5-1 and TRBJ2-2; 14 nucleotides agree with TRBD2. V trimming: 3 bases; J trimming: 6 bases; junction bases outside the gene matches: 4. The V gene's germline CDR1 is SGHRS and CDR2 YFSETQ. This CDR3 contains 16 residues. The CDR3 DNA sequence: TGCGCCAGCAGCTGGACGGGACTAGCGGGAGCCGGGGAGCTGTTTTTT. This sequence encodes CASSWTGLAGAGELFF.

In this sample, this clonotype turned up many times. The V gene is TRBV5-1, the J gene TRBJ2-1; 11 bases match TRBD2. Germline trimming cut 4 bases from V and 8 bases from J; bases unmatched to any gene: 8. The CDR3 is 15 amino acids. Germline CDR1 reads SGHRS; CDR2 reads YFSETQ. CDR3 bases: TGCGCCAGCAGCCTGCGTAGCGGGGGGGCTTATGAGCAGTTCTTC. Translated: CASSLRSGGAYEQFF.

In its sample, this clonotype was seen many times. The CDR3 DNA is TGTGCCAGCAGCGGACGAGCCCCCCCGGGCCAAGGCGGAAACACCATATATTTT. This codes for CASSGRAPPGQGGNTIYF. This chain joins TRBV9 and TRBJ1-3; no firm D call. Trimming removed 3 bases from V and 4 bases from J, with 23 bases in between. The CDR3 is 18 residues long. CDR1 and CDR2 from the germline V gene are SGDLS and YYNGEE.

This clonotype appeared many times. The chain employs TRBV7-8 and TRBJ2-5; 9 bases agree with TRBD2. Germline trimming cut 5 bases from V and 2 bases from J; bases unmatched to any gene: 9. From germline, CDR1 is SGHVS and CDR2 FQNEAQ. The length of the CDR3 is 16 residues. Here the CDR3 reads CASSARLAERQETQYF. CDR3 nucleotide sequence: TGTGCCAGCAGCGCCAGACTAGCGGAGAGACAAGAGACCCAGTACTTC.

This clonotype was picked up many times. A junction boundary mismatches the germline segment, possibly from a read error. The chain combines TRBV3-1 with TRBJ1-1, with D tentatively TRBD1 (5 bases). The CDR3 contains 12 residues. CDR1 and CDR2 (germline): LGHDT, YNNKEL (reference sequence). The CDR3 reads CASSRGGRIALF. The DNA for the CDR3 is TGTGCCAGCAGCCGCGGGGGACGGATTGCTCTCTTT.

This clonotype has a count of ten or more. This sequence joins TRBV6-1 and TRBJ2-7; 11 bases line up with TRBD2. With V trimmed by 6 bases and J by 6 bases, 10 bases remained unmatched. Germline loops: CDR1 MNHNS, CDR2 SASEGT. The CDR3 is 15 amino acids. The CDR3 DNA sequence: TGTGCCAGCAGGATCGACCTAGCGGGAGGCATCGAGCAGTACTTC. Translating gives CASRIDLAGGIEQYF.

This clonotype showed up many times. The chain recombines TRBV5-1 with TRBJ1-6; no clear D. Germline CDR1 is SGHRS and CDR2 is YFSETQ. The V and J ends lost 0 bases and 7 bases respectively, with 8 bases between them. This CDR3 contains 14 residues. The CDR3 region is CASSLGDTNSPLHF. The CDR3 coding sequence is TGCGCCAGCAGCTTGGGAGACACGAATTCACCCCTCCACTTT.

This clonotype was detected many times. The CDR3, as DNA: TGCGCCAGCAGCAGTACCGGGACTAGCGGATACAATGAGCAGTTCTTC. Translated, it gives CASSSTGTSGYNEQFF. The chain recombines TRBV5-1 with TRBJ2-1, with 11 bases lining up with TRBD2. Germline-derived CDR1 and CDR2 are SGHRS and YFSETQ. The CDR3 is 16 residues long. With 4 bases clipped from V and 4 bases from J, the junction kept 7 bases outside the gene matches.

Note on this clonotype: This could be a read error, since a much larger clone is one nucleotide away. This rearrangement joins TRBV5-6 to TRBJ2-7, with D possibly TRBD1 on 5 matching bases. Germline lookup yields CDR1 SGHDT and CDR2 YYEEEE. This CDR3 has 14 residues. CDR3 in amino acids: CASGVPGITYEQCF. In DNA, the CDR3 is TGTGCCAGCGGAGTCCCAGGGATAACCTACGAGCAGTGCTTC.

In this sample, this clonotype turned up a few times. This chain connects TRBV5-1 to TRBJ1-1; D gene unclear. Germline lookup yields CDR1 SGHRS and CDR2 YFSETQ. The CDR3 runs 13 residues. Trimming removed 4 bases from V and 3 bases from J, with 10 bases in between. In DNA form, the CDR3 reads TGCGCCAGCAGCCCCGATCCAGACACTGAAGCTTTCTTT. It is translated as CASSPDPDTEAFF. Full variable domain (missing parts from reference TRBV5-1 and TRBJ1-1): KAGVTQTPRYLIKTRGQQVTLSCSPISGHRSVSWYQQTPGQGLQFLFEYFSETQRNKGNFPGRFSGRQFSNSRSEMNVSTLELGDSALYLCASSPDPDTEAFFGQGTRLTVV.

This clonotype showed up many times. The CDR3 coding sequence is TGTGCCAGCAGCTTGCAGCAGAACACTGAAGCTTTCTTT. Protein: CASSLQQNTEAFF. The chain uses TRBV7-9 and TRBJ1-1, with no clear D. CDR3 length: 13 amino acids. Germline values: CDR1 SEHNR, CDR2 FQNEAQ (reference sequence). V was clipped by 3 bases and J by 1 base, with 6 bases between them.

In its sample, this clonotype was seen many times. The chain joins TRBV6-2 or TRBV6-3 to TRBJ2-5, with D possibly TRBD1 on 5 matching bases. V was shortened by 7 bases and J by 1 base, with 19 bases between the two germline ends. This CDR3 is 16 amino acids long. Germline assignment: CDR1 MNHEY and CDR2 SVGEGT. The CDR3 sequence is CASTPTTGSSQETQYF. CDR3 nucleotide sequence: TGTGCCAGCACCCCAACTACAGGATCCTCCCAAGAGACCCAGTACTTC.

This clonotype was observed many times. The chain has TRBV12-3 or TRBV12-4 and TRBJ1-1; TRBD1 might be the D (6 bases). Deletions cut 5 bases from V and 0 bases from J, with 13 bases between. This CDR3 contains 15 residues. The CDR3 DNA follows: TGTGCCAGCAGTCCACAGACAGGTTTGAACACTGAAGCTTTCTTT. Translated, it gives CASSPQTGLNTEAFF.

This clonotype showed up many times. This chain links TRBV18 with TRBJ1-2; 7 bases are a match to TRBD1. The CDR3 has 15 residues. Germline loops: CDR1 KGHSH, CDR2 LQKENI. The V and J ends lost 0 bases and 4 bases, in that order; junction bases with no gene match: 5. In nucleotides, the CDR3 is TGTGCCAGCTCACCACCTTACAGGGGAATCTATGGCTACACCTTC. It yields the protein CASSPPYRGIYGYTF.

This clonotype has ten or more counts. The chain recombines TRBV20-1 with TRBJ2-7, with TRBD2 identical over 12 bases. CDR1 is DFQATT, CDR2 SNEGSKA, per germline (reference sequence). This CDR3 has 13 residues. CDR3: CTPGLAGSYEQYF. The CDR3, as DNA: TGCACCCCCGGACTAGCGGGGTCCTACGAGCAGTACTTC.

This clonotype was detected ten times or more. This chain's CDR3 is CASSYRDRGYYTF. CDR3 nucleotides: TGTGCCAGCAGTTACCGGGACAGGGGTTACTACACCTTC. The J gene is TRBJ1-2, the V gene TRBV12-3 or TRBV12-4; the match to TRBD1 covers 10 bases. With 4 bases clipped from V and 10 bases from J, the junction kept 6 bases outside the gene matches. This CDR3 contains 13 residues.

This clonotype was seen many times. The CDR3 region has the DNA TGTGCCATCAGTGAGGGGGGGAGCGAGCAGTACTTC. This codes for CAISEGGSEQYF. This chain connects TRBV10-3 to TRBJ2-7, with D maybe TRBD2 (6 bases). Germline V lookup: CDR1 ENHRY, CDR2 SYGVKD. Trimming removed 2 bases from V and 6 bases from J, with 8 bases in between. The CDR3 consists of 12 residues.

The table lists this clonotype with many counts. V is TRBV10-3 and J is TRBJ2-7, with D unclear. Germline CDR1 and CDR2: ENHRY and SYGVKD. The CDR3 is 14 residues long. Trimming cost V 0 bases and J 5 bases, with 11 bases left between them. CDR3 sequence: CAISESTGEDEQYF. The CDR3 DNA sequence: TGTGCCATCAGTGAGTCGACTGGAGAGGACGAGCAGTACTTC.

This clonotype was detected many times. J is TRBJ1-5 and V is TRBV28; D remains unclear. From germline, CDR1 is MDHEN and CDR2 SYDVKM. The germline V and J ends were trimmed by 10 bases and 3 bases, with 16 bases remaining between them. The CDR3 consists of 14 residues. Here the CDR3 DNA reads TGTGCCACCGAAGTCACGGCAAACAATCAGCCCCAGCATTTT. It specifies CATEVTANNQPQHF.

This clonotype was found many times. This rearrangement joins TRBV5-1 to TRBJ1-1; D may be TRBD1 (5 bases). Germline assignment: CDR1 SGHRS and CDR2 YFSETQ. CDR3 length: 15 amino acids. The V end was cut by 0 bases, the J end by 3 bases, with 12 bases between. CDR3 nucleotide sequence: TGCGCCAGCAGCTTGGTCGGGGCCGGGGACACTGAAGCTTTCTTT. Translation: CASSLVGAGDTEAFF.

This clonotype was found many times. The chain joins TRBV20-1 to TRBJ1-5, with a weak D call TRBD1 (6 bases). Germline CDR1 reads DFQATT; CDR2 reads SNEGSKA (reference sequence). V shed 1 base and J shed 4 bases, with 11 bases lying between them. This CDR3 is 14 amino acids long. CDR3 amino acids: CSARGTVENQPQHF. The CDR3 DNA sequence: TGCAGTGCTAGAGGGACAGTTGAGAATCAGCCCCAGCATTTT.